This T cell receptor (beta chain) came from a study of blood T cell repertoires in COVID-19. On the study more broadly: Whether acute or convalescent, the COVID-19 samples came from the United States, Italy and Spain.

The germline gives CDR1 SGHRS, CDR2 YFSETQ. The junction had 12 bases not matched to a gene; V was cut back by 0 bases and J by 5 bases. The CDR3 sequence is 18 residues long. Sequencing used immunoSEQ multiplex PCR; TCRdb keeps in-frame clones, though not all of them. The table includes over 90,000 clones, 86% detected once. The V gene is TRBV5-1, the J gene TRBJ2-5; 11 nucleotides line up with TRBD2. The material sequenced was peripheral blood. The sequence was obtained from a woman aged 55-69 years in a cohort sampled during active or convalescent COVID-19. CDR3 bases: TGCGCCAGCAGCTTGGAGTTCATAGCGGGAGGGCCGGGTGAGACCCAGTACTTC. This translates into CASSLEFIAGGPGETQYF. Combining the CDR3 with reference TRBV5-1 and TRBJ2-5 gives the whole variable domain KAGVTQTPRYLIKTRGQQVTLSCSPISGHRSVSWYQQTPGQGLQFLFEYFSETQRNKGNFPGRFSGRQFSNSRSEMNVSTLELGDSALYLCASSLEFIAGGPGETQYFGPGTRLLVL.